The entry that follows covers one TCR beta chain sequence. This specimen belongs to a study of Ad26.COV2.S vaccination and SARS-CoV-2 variants. The treatment denotes: some 20 received Ad26.COV2.S at low or high dose, single or two shots; 5 received placebo; per-sample allocation not given. Collection of samples fell on day 63 after the first vaccine or placebo injection. The CDR3 is 15 amino acids. J gave up 7 bases and V 1 base, and 6 bases lay outside the gene matches. Germline lookup yields CDR1 SGHTA and CDR2 FQGTGA. TCRdb keeps only in-frame clones here, not all; method: immunoSEQ multiplex PCR. The table lists a few hundred thousand clones, 70% to 90% of them singletons.

The chain links TRBV7-3 to TRBJ2-1, with TRBD1 matching over 8 bases. Sequenced material: peripheral blood, taken in a trial of Ad26.COV2.S vaccine versus placebo. This TCR was sampled from a person between 18 and 65 years old who received the Ad26.COV2.S COVID-19 vaccine or a placebo. CDR3 coding DNA: TGTGCCAGCAGCTTAAGTGCGGACAGGGTTAATGAGCAGTTCTTC. It encodes CASSLSADRVNEQFF.